The 3 T cell receptor beta chains below all came from one sample that was sequenced in a study of T-cell reconstitution after alpha-beta-depleted transplantation in children. Unique molecular identifiers were incorporated during preparation of the TCRbeta library. TCRdb analysed the PCR reads with MiXCR anew, one entry per CDR3 protein. This repertoire shows roughly 190,000 distinct CDR3 sequences, roughly 15% found once; its top ten account for about 13%. Sequencing used PBMCs from the stem cell graft donor, obtained from the stem cell graft. These receptors were collected from a human donor who donated a stem cell graft to a child with acute lymphoblastic leukemia.

This clonotype has a handful of counts. The chain carries TRBV12-3 or TRBV12-4 and TRBJ2-7; D is undetermined. The CDR3 sequence is 13 residues long. With 2 bases removed from V and 9 bases from J, the gap between germline ends came to 14 bases. The CDR3 DNA is TGTGCCAGCAGTTTAATTCCCCCCCCCGGGCAGTACTTC. It specifies CASSLIPPPGQYF.

This clonotype was picked up many times. V and J are TRBV5-1 and TRBJ1-2; TRBD1 matches at 9 bases. CDR3 length equals 14 residues. The V segment lost 3 bases and the J segment 2 bases; nucleotides outside the gene matches: 2. Germline-derived CDR1 and CDR2 are SGHRS and YFSETQ. CDR3 loop: CASSSGQGNYGYTF. In DNA, the CDR3 is TGCGCCAGCAGCTCCGGACAGGGGAACTATGGCTACACCTTC.

This clonotype showed up many times. This rearrangement joins TRBV7-9 to TRBJ2-3, with TRBD2 identical over 7 bases. Losses at the gene ends were 3 bases for V and 6 bases for J; bases not matched to a gene: 3. In germline, CDR1 is SEHNR, CDR2 FQNEAQ (reference sequence). CDR3 length: 13 amino acids. CDR3 nucleotide sequence: TGTGCCAGCAGCTTTACTAGCGCTGATACGCAGTATTTT. Translating gives CASSFTSADTQYF.